These 9 T cell receptor beta chains were sequenced from one sample in a study of glioma-infiltrating T cells. The iRepertoire nested amplicon-rescue multiplex PCR amplified TCR alpha and beta CDR3s from RNA. TCRdb re-analysed the multiplex PCR reads in MiXCR, keeping a single row per CDR3 protein. The data contain around 350,000 distinct CDR3 sequences, roughly 41% of them singletons. The sequenced material came from glioma tissue, nonneoplastic brain tissue, or PBMCs (not recorded which). The receptors stem from a human donor with low-grade glioma or glioblastoma, undergoing nonglioma brain surgery, or in good health (not recorded which).

V gene TRBV6-6 combines with J gene TRBJ2-5; D call uncertain. CDR1 and CDR2 from the germline V gene are MNHNY and SVGAGI (reference sequence). V was clipped by 2 bases and J by 2 bases, with 12 bases between them. The CDR3 runs 15 residues. In nucleotides, the CDR3 is TGTGCCAGCAGTTACCGGAAGGGCTGGCAAGAGACCCAGTACTTC. This encodes CASSYRKGWQETQYF.

As concerns this clonotype: Being one base from a much bigger clone, this may be a read error. The chain couples TRBV6-1 to TRBJ1-5; D gene ambiguous. Germline CDR1 and CDR2: MNHNS and SASEGT. The CDR3 contains 17 residues. The germline V and J ends were trimmed by 9 bases and 2 bases, with 23 bases remaining between them. This CDR3 reads CARSPTYTGEGNQPQHF. CDR3 bases: TGTGCCAGAAGTCCCACTTACACCGGCGAGGGCAATCAGCCCCAGCATTTT.

This chain links TRBV20-1 with TRBJ2-7; no reliable D call. The CDR3 has 13 residues. Trimming took off 3 bases at V and 1 base at J, with 10 bases between the two ends. Germline CDR1 DFQATT, CDR2 SNEGSKA (reference sequence). The CDR3 is CSARGGPSYEQYF. The CDR3 DNA follows: TGCAGTGCTAGGGGCGGCCCGTCCTACGAGCAGTACTTC.

CDR3 protein: CASSTGHNTEAFF. The CDR3 DNA sequence: TGTGCCAGCAGCACGGGACATAACACTGAAGCTTTCTTT. The chain uses TRBV27 and TRBJ1-1, with TRBD1 as a possible D gene (6 bases). Germline V gene sequence: CDR1 MNHEY, CDR2 SMNVEV (reference sequence). The CDR3 consists of 13 residues. With 6 bases removed from V and 2 bases from J, the gap between germline ends came to 10 bases.

About this clonotype itself: The CDR3 carries no conserved terminal phenylalanine or tryptophan, so it likely arises from a read error. This chain joins TRBV4-2 and TRBJ1-4; D may be TRBD1 (5 bases). The CDR3 is 15 residues long. CDR1 LGHNA and CDR2 YNFKEQ come from the germline V gene. The CDR3: CASSQERGRYEKLFL. CDR3 DNA: TGTGCCAGCAGCCAGGAGAGGGGACGGTATGAAAAGCTGTTTCTT.

There are many counts of this clonotype. The chain has TRBV6-2 or TRBV6-3 and TRBJ2-7, with a tentative D call TRBD1 (6 bases). Germline CDR1 is MNHEY and CDR2 is SVGEGT. CDR3 length: 14 amino acids. The V end lost 7 bases, the J end lost 2 bases, and 15 bases lay between the germline ends. DNA of the CDR3: TGTGCCAGCACTTCAGGACAGTTTACCTACGAGCAGTACTTC. It yields the protein CASTSGQFTYEQYF.

V gene TRBV28 combines with J gene TRBJ2-1; D is perhaps TRBD2 (6 bases). Trimming cost V 1 base and J 0 bases, with 10 bases left between them. The CDR3 is 16 residues long. The germline V gene encodes CDR1 MDHEN and CDR2 SYDVKM. Here the CDR3 reads CASSLSAGGSYNEQFF. CDR3 nucleotide sequence: TGTGCCAGCAGTTTATCTGCCGGGGGCTCCTACAATGAGCAGTTCTTC. The full variable domain, its missing parts supplied by reference TRBV28 and TRBJ2-1, is DVKVTQSSRYLVKRTGEKVFLECVQDMDHENMFWYRQDPGLGLRLIYFSYDVKMKEKGDIPEGYSVSREKKERFSLILESASTNQTSMYLCASSLSAGGSYNEQFFGPGTRLTVL.

The chain couples TRBV11-1 to TRBJ1-2; D is possibly TRBD1 (5 bases). V lost 5 bases and J 4 bases, leaving 11 bases between the germline ends. CDR3 length equals 13 residues. Germline lookup yields CDR1 SGHAT and CDR2 FQDESV (reference sequence). CDR3 sequence (DNA): TGTGCCAGCAGCCCGGGACCCTCCTATGGCTACACCTTC. Translation gives CASSPGPSYGYTF.

This clonotype was seen a few times. V and J are TRBV2 and TRBJ1-5; 7 bases fit TRBD1. The V segment lost 6 bases and the J segment 7 bases; nucleotides outside the gene matches: 3. CDR1 SNHLY and CDR2 FYNNEI come from the germline V gene. The CDR3 extends over 12 amino acids. DNA of the CDR3: TGTGCCAGCAGCACACAGGGGCAGCCCCAGCATTTT. It encodes CASSTQGQPQHF.